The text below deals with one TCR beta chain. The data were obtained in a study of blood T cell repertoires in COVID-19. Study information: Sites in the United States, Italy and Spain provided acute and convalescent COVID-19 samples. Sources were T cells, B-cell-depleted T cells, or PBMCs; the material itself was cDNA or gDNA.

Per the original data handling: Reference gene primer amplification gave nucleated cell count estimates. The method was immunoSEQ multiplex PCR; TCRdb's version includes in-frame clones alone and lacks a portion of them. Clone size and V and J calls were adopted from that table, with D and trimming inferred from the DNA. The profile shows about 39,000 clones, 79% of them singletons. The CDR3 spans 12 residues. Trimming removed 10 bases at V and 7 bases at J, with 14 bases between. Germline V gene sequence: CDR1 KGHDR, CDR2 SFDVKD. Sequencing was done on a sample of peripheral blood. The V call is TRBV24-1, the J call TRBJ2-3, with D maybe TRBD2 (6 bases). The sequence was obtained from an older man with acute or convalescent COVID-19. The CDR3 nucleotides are TGTGCCACGGAGGTGGCGGGGAATACGCAGTATTTT. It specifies CATEVAGNTQYF.